The rows below give T cell receptor beta chains drawn from one sample of a study of T-cell reconstitution after alpha-beta-depleted transplantation in children. From the PCR reads, TCRdb called clonotypes with MiXCR, one entry per CDR3 protein. Here the sample spans some 600,000 distinct CDR3 sequences, 10% to 15% being singletons. The sample here was PBMCs, mostly from graft donor cells, taken 360 days after TCRalphabeta/CD19-depleted stem cell transplant. Receptors originate from a male patient between 10 and 17 years old who had a stem cell transplant for acute myeloid leukemia, so the T cells may come from the graft donor. CDR3s include the opening cysteine and the closing phenylalanine or tryptophan. A D gene is named only where the DNA matches it firmly. The size of a clone is reported for some rows only, either as once, few or many, or as a class for expanded clones.

DNA: TGTGCCAGCAGCCCCGAGGGACAGGGGGACTACGAGCAGTACTTC
CDR3: CASSPEGQGDYEQYF
size: few
J: TRBJ2-7
V: TRBV7-9
length: 15
D: TRBD1

DNA: TGTGCCAGCAGTTTATCCACTGTGCCCCAATCGTGGCGGGAGTTACACACCGGGGAGCTGTTTTTT
CDR3: CASSLSTVPQSWRELHTGELFF
size: -
J: TRBJ2-2
V: TRBV27
length: 22
D: TRBD2

DNA: TGTGCCAGCAGCACAACTAGAGATACGCAGTATTTT
CDR3: CASSTTRDTQYF
size: -
J: TRBJ2-3
V: TRBV11-2
length: 12
D: -

DNA: TGCGCCAGCAGCTTGGAGACAGGCCCCCAAGAGACCCAGTACTTC
CDR3: CASSLETGPQETQYF
size: -
J: TRBJ2-5
V: TRBV5-1
length: 15
D: -

DNA: TGTGCCAGCAGCTTAGATAGCGGGACCCGCACAGATACGCAGTATTTT
CDR3: CASSLDSGTRTDTQYF
size: few
J: TRBJ2-3
V: TRBV7-9
length: 16
D: TRBD2

DNA: TGTGCCAGCAGTTTCATGTTAACCGAGATCTACAATGAGCAGTTCTTC
CDR3: CASSFMLTEIYNEQFF
size: few
J: TRBJ2-1
V: TRBV28
length: 16
D: -

DNA: TGCAGTGATGTTGGGGGCTATGGGGATGAGCAGTTCTTC
CDR3: CSDVGGYGDEQFF
size: many
J: TRBJ2-1
V: TRBV20-1
length: 13
D: -

DNA: TGTGCCAGCTCACCACCGCGCAGGGCTTCTAGCACAGATACGCAGTATTTT
CDR3: CASSPPRRASSTDTQYF
size: few
J: TRBJ2-3
V: TRBV18
length: 17
D: -

DNA: TGTGCCAGCAGCTTGGGAGGTGGACAGATTTACGAGCAGTACTTC
CDR3: CASSLGGGQIYEQYF
size: -
J: TRBJ2-7
V: TRBV7-2
length: 15
D: -

DNA: TGTGCCAGCAGCTTAGCGGGACTAGTTTGGCAGTACTTC
CDR3: CASSLAGLVWQYF
size: -
J: TRBJ2-7
V: TRBV7-9
length: 13
D: TRBD2

DNA: TGCAGCGTTAGCAGGGGGGAAGAGACCCAGTACTTC
CDR3: CSVSRGEETQYF
size: many
J: TRBJ2-5
V: TRBV29-1
length: 12
D: -

DNA: TGTGCCAGCAGTTACAATCAGGTCTCCTACGAGCAGTACTTC
CDR3: CASSYNQVSYEQYF
size: many
J: TRBJ2-7
V: TRBV6-5
length: 14
D: -

DNA: TGTGCCAGCAGTGGAGAAATGACAGGGTCGGCAGGGAGCTCCTACGAGCAGTACTTC
CDR3: CASSGEMTGSAGSSYEQYF
size: few
J: TRBJ2-7
V: TRBV25-1
length: 19
D: TRBD1

DNA: TGTGCCAGCACCCAAGAACACCAGCTGGGAAACACCACATATTTT
CDR3: CASTQEHQLGNTTYF
size: -
J: TRBJ1-3
V: TRBV12-3/TRBV12-4
length: 15
D: -

DNA: TGCAGTCCACTAGCGGGAGAGACCCAGTACTTC
CDR3: CSPLAGETQYF
size: few
J: TRBJ2-5
V: TRBV20-1
length: 11
D: TRBD2

DNA: TGTGCCAGCAGCGTAGAGGCAGGGGAGCAGTACTTC
CDR3: CASSVEAGEQYF
size: -
J: TRBJ2-7
V: TRBV9
length: 12
D: -

DNA: TGTGCCAGCAGCCAAGTTGGGACTTTCGACAATGAGCAGTTCTTC
CDR3: CASSQVGTFDNEQFF
size: many
J: TRBJ2-1
V: TRBV3-1
length: 15
D: -

DNA: TGCAGTGCTCCCGACAGTTATAATTCACCCCTCCACTTT
CDR3: CSAPDSYNSPLHF
size: -
J: TRBJ1-6
V: TRBV20-1
length: 13
D: -

DNA: TGTGCCTGGAGCGGGTCAGGAGTTCTTTACGAGCAGTACTTC
CDR3: CAWSGSGVLYEQYF
size: -
J: TRBJ2-7
V: TRBV30
length: 14
D: -

DNA: TGCAGCGTTGATTCCCAAAGCCACGAGCAGTACTTC
CDR3: CSVDSQSHEQYF
size: many
J: TRBJ2-7
V: TRBV29-1
length: 12
D: -

DNA: TGCAGTGCTAGAGATCTTGGGGGTAGCTCCTACAATGAGCAGTTCTTC
CDR3: CSARDLGGSSYNEQFF
size: many
J: TRBJ2-1
V: TRBV20-1
length: 16
D: -

DNA: TGTGCCAGCACCCCACAGGGGGCGACTGAAGCTTTCTTT
CDR3: CASTPQGATEAFF
size: few
J: TRBJ1-1
V: TRBV12-3/TRBV12-4
length: 13
D: TRBD1

DNA: TGTGCCAGCAGTCCTCCGGGACAGGGCACTCGGGACTCCTACGAGCAGTACTTC
CDR3: CASSPPGQGTRDSYEQYF
size: many
J: TRBJ2-7
V: TRBV28
length: 18
D: TRBD1

DNA: TGTGCCAGCGGCGGCGATTACTGGGAGCAGTACTTC
CDR3: CASGGDYWEQYF
size: few
J: TRBJ2-7
V: TRBV7-2
length: 12
D: -

DNA: TGTGCCAGCAGCCACTTCCCGGGACTAGCGGGAGGCACTAGCTCCTACGAGCAGTACTTC
CDR3: CASSHFPGLAGGTSSYEQYF
size: -
J: TRBJ2-7
V: TRBV12-3/TRBV12-4
length: 20
D: TRBD2

DNA: TGTGCCAGCCCGTCGGGGACAGGGGTATACAATGAGCAGTTCTTC
CDR3: CASPSGTGVYNEQFF
size: -
J: TRBJ2-1
V: TRBV28
length: 15
D: TRBD1

DNA: TGTGCCATCACCCTGGGACTGGCCTCCTACAATGAGCAGTTCTTC
CDR3: CAITLGLASYNEQFF
size: -
J: TRBJ2-1
V: TRBV10-3
length: 15
D: -

DNA: TGTGCCAGCAGCTTGGCTCCACTAGCGAAGGGGGAGCTGTTTTTT
CDR3: CASSLAPLAKGELFF
size: few
J: TRBJ2-2
V: TRBV5-5
length: 15
D: TRBD2

DNA: TGTGCCAGCAGTTTTTTTCCCCAGGACAGGGTAGATAACAATGAGCAGTTCTTC
CDR3: CASSFFPQDRVDNNEQFF
size: few
J: TRBJ2-1
V: TRBV28
length: 18
D: TRBD1

DNA: TGTGCCAGCAGCCAAAGGCTAGCGGGAGGGCCTTTATTGAATGAGCAGTTCTTC
CDR3: CASSQRLAGGPLLNEQFF
size: many
J: TRBJ2-1
V: TRBV4-2
length: 18
D: TRBD2

DNA: TGTGCCAGCAGTTACAAGTTCCGATACGAGCAGTACTTC
CDR3: CASSYKFRYEQYF
size: -
J: TRBJ2-7
V: TRBV6-6
length: 13
D: -

DNA: TGTGCCAGCAGTTTTGACAGGGGTGGGGATACGCAGTATTTT
CDR3: CASSFDRGGDTQYF
size: many
J: TRBJ2-3
V: TRBV28
length: 14
D: TRBD1

DNA: TGCAGTGCTAGCAGACAGGGGGCCCCCACGGGTACGGATGAGCAGTTCTTC
CDR3: CSASRQGAPTGTDEQFF
size: -
J: TRBJ2-1
V: TRBV20-1
length: 17
D: TRBD1

DNA: TGTGCCTGGAGGCAATACGGCAGAGCGGATGGGCAGTTCTTC
CDR3: CAWRQYGRADGQFF
size: -
J: TRBJ2-1
V: TRBV30
length: 14
D: -

DNA: TGTGCCAGCTCACCCGGGACGACACCCTTCGAGGAAGCTTTCTTT
CDR3: CASSPGTTPFEEAFF
size: few
J: TRBJ1-1
V: TRBV18
length: 15
D: -

DNA: TGTGCCACCAGCAGTCGAACAGTTTTCTACGAGCAGTACTTC
CDR3: CATSSRTVFYEQYF
size: many
J: TRBJ2-7
V: TRBV15
length: 14
D: -

DNA: TGTGCCAGCAGCCTCAGGGGCTACTCCTACGAGCAGTACTTC
CDR3: CASSLRGYSYEQYF
size: few
J: TRBJ2-7
V: TRBV7-8
length: 14
D: -

DNA: TGTGCCACCAGTGAGGGGAACAGGGGATTTACCGAAAAACTGTTTTTT
CDR3: CATSEGNRGFTEKLFF
size: few
J: TRBJ1-4
V: TRBV24-1
length: 16
D: TRBD1

DNA: TGTGCCAGCAGTGAACCCCGCAGCGGGAGAAAACGAGAGACCCAGTACTTC
CDR3: CASSEPRSGRKRETQYF
size: few
J: TRBJ2-5
V: TRBV25-1
length: 17
D: TRBD2

DNA: TGTGCCAGCAGTGCGGAGCAACCACGGGACAATGAGCAGTTCTTC
CDR3: CASSAEQPRDNEQFF
size: few
J: TRBJ2-1
V: TRBV28
length: 15
D: -

DNA: TGTGCCAGCAGCCAAGAAGTGGGTGCGGCCTCGGGCAACGAGCAGTACTTC
CDR3: CASSQEVGAASGNEQYF
size: -
J: TRBJ2-7
V: TRBV3-1
length: 17
D: -

DNA: TGTGCCAGCAGCGTAGTGCAGGGAAGCGTTCTATCGATCCACGAGCAGTACTTC
CDR3: CASSVVQGSVLSIHEQYF
size: few
J: TRBJ2-7
V: TRBV9
length: 18
D: -

DNA: TGTGCCACCAGCAGAGATCTAGCGGGAATCGATGAGCAGTTCTTC
CDR3: CATSRDLAGIDEQFF
size: many
J: TRBJ2-1
V: TRBV15
length: 15
D: TRBD2

DNA: TGTGCCAGCGCCCGGACTAGCGGCTGGGTGGATGAGCAGTTCTTC
CDR3: CASARTSGWVDEQFF
size: few
J: TRBJ2-1
V: TRBV7-9
length: 15
D: TRBD2

DNA: TGCAGTGCCCGCACTCTCTCTAGCGGCCGGTTCTCGGATACGCAGTATTTT
CDR3: CSARTLSSGRFSDTQYF
size: -
J: TRBJ2-3
V: TRBV20-1
length: 17
D: TRBD2

DNA: TGTGCCAGCTCACCACCCCGACTAGCGGGAAAAGATACGCAGTATTTT
CDR3: CASSPPRLAGKDTQYF
size: few
J: TRBJ2-3
V: TRBV18
length: 16
D: TRBD2

DNA: TGCAGTGCTAGAGAGGCCAGGCTAAGCTACGAGCAGTACTTC
CDR3: CSAREARLSYEQYF
size: -
J: TRBJ2-7
V: TRBV20-1
length: 14
D: -

DNA: TGTGCCAGCAGCCTTCCCGGGACAGGTCACAATGAGCAGTTCTTC
CDR3: CASSLPGTGHNEQFF
size: -
J: TRBJ2-1
V: TRBV7-9
length: 15
D: TRBD1

DNA: TGTGCCAGCAGTTTAGCAGGTGGATACACAGATACGCAGTATTTT
CDR3: CASSLAGGYTDTQYF
size: -
J: TRBJ2-3
V: TRBV12-3/TRBV12-4
length: 15
D: -